This T cell receptor beta chain was recorded in a study of identifying expanded T cells in peripheral blood. Germline V CDR1 and CDR2: MNHNY, SVGAGI (reference sequence). After removal of 0 bases from V and 4 bases from J, the junction contained 4 bases not matched to a gene. The CDR3 is made up of 15 amino acids. Sequenced by immunoSEQ multiplex PCR; TCRdb stores in-frame clones only, minus some. The sample records around 56,000 clones, over 80% being singletons. Input material: blood. This TCR came from a person aged 18 to 75 in good health. This chain joins TRBV6-6 and TRBJ2-5, with 8 bases matching TRBD2. The CDR3 is CASSYSGLAGETQYF. CDR3 nucleotides: TGTGCCAGCAGTTACTCAGGACTAGCAGGAGAGACCCAGTACTTC.